This T cell receptor beta chain was profiled in a study of blood T cell repertoires in COVID-19. Whole-study context: The United States, Italy and Spain were the sources of the acute and convalescent COVID-19 samples.

Here immunoSEQ multiplex PCR was the method, and the copy in TCRdb shows in-frame clones only, minus some. The data hold about 120,000 clones, with around nine tenths observed a single time. The germline gives CDR1 SGHTS, CDR2 YDEGEE. The ends lost 2 bases at V and 4 bases at J; junction bases unmatched: 2. This CDR3 contains 14 residues. The chain employs TRBV5-8 and TRBJ1-5; TRBD1 matches at 8 bases. Material: peripheral blood. This TCR came from a woman in her forties or fifties with acute or convalescent COVID-19. The CDR3, as DNA: TGTGCCAGCAGCTTCGGGACAGGTAATCAGCCCCAGCATTTT. Residues: CASSFGTGNQPQHF.